This entry features one T cell receptor (beta chain) sequence. How the authors handled the data: Estimation of nucleated cell counts relied on the amplification of reference gene primers. The table came from immunoSEQ multiplex PCR; TCRdb's copy has only in-frame clones and leaves some out. The D gene and trimming were derived from the DNA, and the V and J assignments and clone size from that table. Among roughly 100,000 clones listed, about 86% were seen once. This entry is derived from a study of blood T cell repertoires in COVID-19. Whole-study context: There were acute and convalescent COVID-19 samples, and they came from the United States, Italy and Spain.

The specimen was peripheral blood. This clonotype originated in a man of 80 years or more with acute or convalescent COVID-19.

The CDR3 loop reads CASSEGTSHNEQFF. For the CDR3, the DNA is TGTGCCAGCAGTGAGGGGACTAGCCACAATGAGCAGTTCTTC. The chain recombines TRBV2 with TRBJ2-1; the match to TRBD2 covers 9 bases. The germline V gene has CDR1 SNHLY and CDR2 FYNNEI. Trimming took 3 bases from V and 5 from J; bases not matched to a gene: 2. The CDR3 loop spans 14 amino acids.